This T cell receptor (beta chain) was sequenced during a study of T cell responses to AZD1222 COVID-19 vaccine. CDR1 is WNHNN, CDR2 SYGVQD, per germline (reference sequence). J lost 4 bases, V lost 10 bases, and 9 bases had no gene match. The CDR3 has 15 residues. Some clones are missing from TCRdb's copy, which holds only in-frame ones; the method was immunoSEQ multiplex PCR. The table has 180,000 or so clones, 85% to 95% seen once; the top ten hold about 1%. The TCR originated in an adult who received the MenACWY meningococcal vaccine as a control. J is TRBJ2-1 and V is TRBV10-1, with 11 bases lining up with TRBD2. Sample: peripheral blood, taken 28 days after the second dose of the MenACWY control vaccine. The CDR3 nucleotides are TGCGCCACCTTACTTAGCGGGGGGGCTTACAATGAGCAGTTCTTC. Translating gives CATLLSGGAYNEQFF.